These 10 T cell receptor beta chains share one sample of origin, sequenced in a study of blood T cell repertoires in COVID-19. The repertoire was sequenced with immunoSEQ multiplex PCR; TCRdb's copy has only in-frame clones and lacks some. This repertoire shows 95,000 or so clones, approximately 87% found once; its top ten account for 17%. The specimen was peripheral blood. All receptors come from a human donor in a cohort sampled during active COVID-19.

The gene calls are TRBV9 and TRBJ1-4; the D gene is possibly TRBD1 (5 bases). Germline CDR1 and CDR2: SGDLS and YYNGEE. Trimming shortened V by 2 bases and J by 6 bases, and 11 bases separated the two germline ends. CDR3 length: 14 amino acids. The CDR3 protein is CASSVGREDEKLFF. DNA for the CDR3: TGTGCCAGCAGCGTGGGCAGGGAGGATGAAAAACTGTTTTTT.

This clone was detected only once. V and J are TRBV18 and TRBJ1-2; D call uncertain. This CDR3 is 12 amino acids long. The germline V and J ends were trimmed by 3 bases and 8 bases, with 10 bases remaining between them. Germline CDR1 KGHSH, CDR2 LQKENI. The CDR3 region has the DNA TGTGCCAGCTCACCCTCTTCGCGGGGCTACACCTTC. Its translation: CASSPSSRGYTF.

The V call is TRBV5-1, the J call TRBJ2-7; TRBD2 matches at 11 bases. The CDR3 has 15 residues. J lost 5 bases, V lost 3 bases, and 7 bases had no gene match. Germline CDR1 reads SGHRS; CDR2 reads YFSETQ. This CDR3 reads CASSSPGLAAHEQYF. The CDR3 nucleotides read TGCGCCAGCAGCTCACCGGGACTAGCGGCGCACGAGCAGTACTTC.

This clone is a singleton in its sample. The chain uses TRBV7-2 and TRBJ2-1, with 7 nucleotides matching TRBD2. CDR1 is SGHTA, CDR2 FQGNSA, per germline. The CDR3 loop spans 17 amino acids. V lost 5 bases, J lost 7 bases, and 17 bases stayed unmatched. The CDR3 region has the DNA TGTGCCAGCAGCGGGGGGGGGACCAGACCCTTAGGTAATGAGCAGTTCTTC. It yields the protein CASSGGGTRPLGNEQFF.

The V and J genes are TRBV10-3 and TRBJ1-1, with no clear D. V lost 3 bases and J lost 1, with 6 bases in between. There are 13 residues in the CDR3. Germline V gene sequence: CDR1 ENHRY, CDR2 SYGVKD. CDR3 sequence (DNA): TGTGCCATCAGTGAACAGTCGAACACTGAAGCTTTCTTT. Translated, it gives CAISEQSNTEAFF.

This clone was found once. The chain has TRBV27 and TRBJ2-2, with a possible D match to TRBD2 (6 bases). Germline V CDR1 and CDR2: MNHEY, SMNVEV (reference sequence). Trimming shortened V by 6 bases and J by 6 bases, and 17 bases separated the two germline ends. The CDR3 spans 15 residues. The CDR3 reads CASRGGRVSSGELFF. The CDR3 nucleotides read TGTGCCAGCAGGGGAGGCAGGGTATCATCCGGGGAGCTGTTTTTT.

The chain has TRBV15 and TRBJ1-2, with D possibly TRBD1 on 5 matching bases. The CDR3 loop spans 15 amino acids. Trimming removed 0 bases at V and 5 bases at J, with 13 bases between. Per germline, CDR1 LNHNV and CDR2 YYDKDF (reference sequence). The CDR3 bases are TGTGCCACCAGCAGAGATTTGGGGGAGGTATATGGCTACACCTTC. Protein sequence: CATSRDLGEVYGYTF.

The rearrangement uses TRBV5-5 and TRBJ2-7; 8 bases are a match to TRBD1. This CDR3 comprises 14 residues. V was clipped by 3 bases and J by 1 base; unmatched bases: 3. CDR1 and CDR2 from the germline V gene are SGHKS and YYEKEE (reference sequence). DNA for the CDR3: TGTGCCAGCAGCTCGGGACAGGCTTCCTACGAGCAGTACTTC. It is translated as CASSSGQASYEQYF.

The chain is built from TRBV28 and TRBJ2-4; TRBD2 agrees at 11 bases. Trimming took 5 bases from V and 3 from J; bases not matched to a gene: 3. CDR3 length: 15 residues. CDR1 is MDHEN and CDR2 is SYDVKM in the germline V gene. The CDR3 coding sequence is TGTGCCAGCAGTCTAGCGGGGGGAGGCAAAAACATTCAGTACTTC. The encoded protein is CASSLAGGGKNIQYF.

V is TRBV5-1 and J is TRBJ2-3, with TRBD2 as a possible D gene (5 bases). Trimming removed 0 bases at V and 2 bases at J, with 10 bases between. CDR3 length: 15 amino acids. Germline V gene data show CDR1 as SGHRS and CDR2 as YFSETQ. The CDR3 loop reads CASSLARVNTDTQYF. The CDR3 bases are TGCGCCAGCAGCTTGGCGAGGGTTAACACAGATACGCAGTATTTT.